This T cell receptor beta chain was found in a study of CD8 T cells in ankylosing spondylitis. The sample holds a few counts of this clonotype. V dropped 3 bases and J dropped 2 bases, with 13 bases sitting between them. Germline CDR1 is MGHRA and CDR2 is YSYEKL. The CDR3 is 15 residues long. TCRdb re-analysed the 5' RACE reads in MiXCR, keeping a single row per CDR3 protein. The sample consists of 250,000 to 300,000 distinct CDR3 sequences, more than 15% of them appearing once. The sample taken for sequencing was blood, either unsorted or a sorted T cell fraction (not recorded which). This TCR was recovered from a male donor with ankylosing spondylitis or in good health (not recorded which). The chain links TRBV4-1 to TRBJ2-5, with a possible D match to TRBD2 (5 bases). CDR3 DNA: TGCGCCAGCAGCCACGTATACCGGAGGCAAGAGACCCAGTACTTC. This codes for CASSHVYRRQETQYF.